The rows below give T cell receptor beta chains drawn from one sample of a study of T cell changes during pregnancy in multiple sclerosis. Generated by immunoSEQ multiplex PCR, the TCRdb table keeps only in-frame clones and is missing some. This sample has about 70,000 clones; approximately 92% occur once, and the top ten carry around 2.9%. Sample: CD8+ T cells from peripheral blood mononuclear cells, taken in the third trimester of pregnancy. Receptors were obtained from a female donor in good health, enrolled as a control in a pregnancy study. The CDR3 runs from the conserved cysteine through the conserved F or W. The D gene is left open where the match is weak. Size tells how often a clone was seen (once, few, many) or the class of an expanded clone, and some rows leave it out.

>NA|TRBV13|TRBJ2-6|NA
TGTGCCAGCAGCTTAGTCGCAGACAGATCCAGCTCTGGGGCCAACGTCCTGACTTTC
CASSLVADRSSSGANVLTF
>TRBD1|TRBV2|TRBJ2-7|NA
TGTGCCAGCAGTGAACATCATCGGACAGGGGCGCTCCCCTACGAGCAGTACTTC
CASSEHHRTGALPYEQYF
>NA|TRBV11-2|TRBJ2-3|NA
TGTGCCAGCAGCTTCCGCGTGGACAGTTTCACAGATACGCAGTATTTT
CASSFRVDSFTDTQYF
>NA|TRBV6-5|TRBJ2-7|NA
TGTGCCAGCAAAGGACAGCACTACGAGCAGTACTTC
CASKGQHYEQYF
>NA|TRBV13|TRBJ2-1|once
TGTGCCAGCAGTGAACGGAGCCCACTAACCAGCCCGTACAATGAGCAGTTCTTC
CASSERSPLTSPYNEQFF
>NA|TRBV27|TRBJ2-2|NA
TGTGCCAGCAGTTTTCAGACAGGGAACACCGGGGAGCTGTTTTTT
CASSFQTGNTGELFF
>NA|TRBV7-9|TRBJ2-5|NA
TGTGCCAGCAGCACGTACAGGGTAGAGGGAGAGACCCAGTACTTC
CASSTYRVEGETQYF
>TRBD2|TRBV6-5|TRBJ2-2|once
TGTGCCAGCAGTTATTGGCGGGGGGACACCGGGGAGCTGTTTTTT
CASSYWRGDTGELFF
>TRBD1|TRBV4-3|TRBJ2-7|NA
TGCGCCAGCAGCCAAGAGGGACAGGGGGCGTCGTACGAGCAGTACTTC
CASSQEGQGASYEQYF
>TRBD2|TRBV14|TRBJ2-7|once
TGTGCCAGCAGCCCGACTAGCGGTCTATACGAGCAGTACTTC
CASSPTSGLYEQYF
>TRBD1|TRBV30|TRBJ2-7|NA
TGTGCCTGGACCTGGACAGGGGGCGGCTACGAGCAGTACTTC
CAWTWTGGGYEQYF
>TRBD1|TRBV4-3|TRBJ2-5|NA
TGCGCCAGCAGCCCAGGGACAGCAACTTCCCAAGAGACCCAGTACTTC
CASSPGTATSQETQYF
>TRBD2|TRBV27|TRBJ2-3|NA
TGTGCCAGCAGAGGTCTAGCGGCCACAGATACGCAGTATTTT
CASRGLAATDTQYF
>NA|TRBV7-7|TRBJ2-5|NA
TGTGCTAGCAGCTTGTCCAGGGGACGTTCGGAGACCCAGTACTTC
CASSLSRGRSETQYF
>NA|TRBV7-9|TRBJ2-3|NA
TGTGCCAGCAGCTTAGACAGGAGCACAGATACGCAGTATTTT
CASSLDRSTDTQYF
>NA|TRBV19|TRBJ2-1|NA
TGTGCCAGTAGTATAGATGGGGAGCACAATGAGCAGTTCTTC
CASSIDGEHNEQFF
>TRBD2|TRBV2|TRBJ2-2|NA
TGTGCCAGCGGGGGAGGGTTTGGGGTATCCGGGGAGCTGTTTTTT
CASGGGFGVSGELFF
>NA|TRBV27|TRBJ1-2|NA
TGTGCCAGCAGTTTATCTCGAGGATTAAACTATGGCTACACCTTC
CASSLSRGLNYGYTF
>TRBD2|TRBV4-1|TRBJ2-7|NA
TGCGCCAGCAGCCAAGAAGGGACTAGCGTAAGCTCCTACGAGCAGTACTTC
CASSQEGTSVSSYEQYF
>TRBD1|TRBV7-9|TRBJ1-4|NA
TGTGCCAGCAGCTTAGCCCAGGGGGATGAAAAACTGTTTTTT
CASSLAQGDEKLFF